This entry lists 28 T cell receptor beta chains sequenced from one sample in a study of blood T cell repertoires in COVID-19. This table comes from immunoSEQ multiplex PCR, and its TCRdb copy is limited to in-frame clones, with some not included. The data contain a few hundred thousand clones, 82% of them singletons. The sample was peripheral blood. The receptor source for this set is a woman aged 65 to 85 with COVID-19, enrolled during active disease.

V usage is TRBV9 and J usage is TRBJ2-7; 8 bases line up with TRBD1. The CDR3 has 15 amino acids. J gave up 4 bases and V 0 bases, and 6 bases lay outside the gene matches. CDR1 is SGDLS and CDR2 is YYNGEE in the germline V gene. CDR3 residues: CASSVDQGAKYEQYF. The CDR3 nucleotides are TGTGCCAGCAGCGTAGATCAGGGGGCGAAGTACGAGCAGTACTTC.

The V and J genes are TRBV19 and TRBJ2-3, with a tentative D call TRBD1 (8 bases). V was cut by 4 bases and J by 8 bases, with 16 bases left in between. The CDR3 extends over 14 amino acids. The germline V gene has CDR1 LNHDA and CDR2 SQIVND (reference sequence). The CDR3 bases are TGTGCCAGTAGTAGCCTGGACAGGGAGGGTACGCAGTATTTT. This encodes CASSSLDREGTQYF.

The CDR3 DNA is TGTGCCTGTGAGGGGGTGAGTCCCTACGAGCAGTACTTC. It specifies CACEGVSPYEQYF. The chain uses TRBV30 and TRBJ2-7; a weak D match, TRBD1 (6 bases). The V and J ends lost 6 bases and 2 bases respectively, with 14 bases between them. Germline V gene lookup returns CDR1 GTSNPN and CDR2 SVGIG (reference sequence). CDR3 length: 13 amino acids. Combining the CDR3 with reference TRBV30 and TRBJ2-7 gives the whole variable domain SQTIHQWPATLVQPVGSPLSLECTVEGTSNPNLYWYRQAAGRGLQLLFYSVGIGQISSEVPQNLSASRPQDRQFILSSKKLLLSDSGFYLCACEGVSPYEQYFGPGTRLTVT.

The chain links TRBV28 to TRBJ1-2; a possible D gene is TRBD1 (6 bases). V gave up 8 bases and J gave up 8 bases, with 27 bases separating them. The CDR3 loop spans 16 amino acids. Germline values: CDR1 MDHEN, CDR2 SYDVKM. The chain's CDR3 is CASGVGGDHAALGYTF. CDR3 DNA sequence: TGTGCCAGCGGTGTAGGGGGAGACCACGCCGCCCTAGGCTACACCTTC.

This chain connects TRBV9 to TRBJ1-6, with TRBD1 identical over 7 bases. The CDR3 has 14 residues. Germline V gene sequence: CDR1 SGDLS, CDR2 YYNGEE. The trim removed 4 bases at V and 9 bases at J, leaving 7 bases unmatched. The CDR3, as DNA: TGTGCCAGCAGCTCTAGACAGGGTACTTCACCCCTCCACTTT. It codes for CASSSRQGTSPLHF.

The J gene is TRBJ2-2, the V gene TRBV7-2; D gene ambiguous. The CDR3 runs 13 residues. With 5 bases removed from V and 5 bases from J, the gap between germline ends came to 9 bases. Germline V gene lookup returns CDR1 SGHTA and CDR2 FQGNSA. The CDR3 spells CASSPSFTGELFF. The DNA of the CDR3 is TGTGCCAGCAGCCCCTCTTTTACCGGGGAGCTGTTTTTT.

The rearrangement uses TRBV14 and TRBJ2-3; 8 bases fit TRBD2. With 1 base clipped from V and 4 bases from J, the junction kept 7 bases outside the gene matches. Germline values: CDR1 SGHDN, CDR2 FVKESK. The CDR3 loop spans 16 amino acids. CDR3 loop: CASSQAAGTRADTQYF. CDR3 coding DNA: TGTGCCAGCAGCCAAGCGGCAGGGACTAGGGCAGATACGCAGTATTTT.

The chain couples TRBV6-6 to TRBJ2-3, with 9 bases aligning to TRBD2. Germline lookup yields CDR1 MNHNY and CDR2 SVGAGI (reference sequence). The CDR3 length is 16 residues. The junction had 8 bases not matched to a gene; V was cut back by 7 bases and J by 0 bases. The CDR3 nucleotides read TGTGCCAGCATCTACGGGCTAGCGGGGAGCACAGATACGCAGTATTTT. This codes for CASIYGLAGSTDTQYF.

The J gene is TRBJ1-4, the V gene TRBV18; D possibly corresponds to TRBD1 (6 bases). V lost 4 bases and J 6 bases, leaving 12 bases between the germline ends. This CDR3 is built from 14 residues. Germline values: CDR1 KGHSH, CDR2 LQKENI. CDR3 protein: CASSLAGTHEKLFF. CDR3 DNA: TGTGCCAGCTCACTGGCCGGGACACATGAAAAACTGTTTTTT.

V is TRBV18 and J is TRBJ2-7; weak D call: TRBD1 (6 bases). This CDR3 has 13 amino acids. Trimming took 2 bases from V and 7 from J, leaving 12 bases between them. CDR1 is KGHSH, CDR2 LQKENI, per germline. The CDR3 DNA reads TGTGCCAGCTCACCAACGGGACAAAAGGAGCAGTACTTC. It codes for CASSPTGQKEQYF.

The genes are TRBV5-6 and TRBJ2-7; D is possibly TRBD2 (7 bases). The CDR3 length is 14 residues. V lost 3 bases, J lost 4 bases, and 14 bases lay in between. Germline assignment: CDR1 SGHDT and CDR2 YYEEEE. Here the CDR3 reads CASSYGGRSYEQYF. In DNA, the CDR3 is TGTGCCAGCAGCTACGGGGGGCGATCGTACGAGCAGTACTTC.

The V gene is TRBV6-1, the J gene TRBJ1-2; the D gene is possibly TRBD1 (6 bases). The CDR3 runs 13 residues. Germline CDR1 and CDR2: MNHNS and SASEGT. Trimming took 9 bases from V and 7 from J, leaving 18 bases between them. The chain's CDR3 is CARTHRERGGYTF. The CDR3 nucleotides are TGTGCCAGAACCCACAGGGAGAGGGGTGGCTACACCTTC.

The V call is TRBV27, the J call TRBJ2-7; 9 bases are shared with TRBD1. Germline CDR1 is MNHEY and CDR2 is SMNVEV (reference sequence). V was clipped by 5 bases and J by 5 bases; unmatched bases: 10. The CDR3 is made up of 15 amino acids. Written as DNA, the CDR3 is TGTGCCAGCAGTCGTCCCGGGACAGGGAATAACGAGCAGTACTTC. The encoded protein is CASSRPGTGNNEQYF.

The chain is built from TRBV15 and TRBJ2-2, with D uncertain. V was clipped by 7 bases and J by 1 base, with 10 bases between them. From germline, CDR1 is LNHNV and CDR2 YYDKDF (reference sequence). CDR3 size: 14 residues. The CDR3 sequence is CATMGSLNTGELFF. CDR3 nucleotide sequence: TGTGCCACCATGGGCAGTCTGAACACCGGGGAGCTGTTTTTT.

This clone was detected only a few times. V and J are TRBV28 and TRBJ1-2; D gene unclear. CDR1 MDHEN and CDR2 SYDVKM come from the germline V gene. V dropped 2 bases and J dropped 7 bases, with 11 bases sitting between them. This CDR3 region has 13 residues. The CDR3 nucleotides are TGTGCCAGCAGTTTAGATGGGGAGGCTGGCTACACCTTC. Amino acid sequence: CASSLDGEAGYTF.

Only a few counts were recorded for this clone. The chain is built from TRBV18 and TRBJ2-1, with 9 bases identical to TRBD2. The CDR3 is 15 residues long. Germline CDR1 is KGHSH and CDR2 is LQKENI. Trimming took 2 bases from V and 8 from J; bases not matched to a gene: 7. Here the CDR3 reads CASSPVSGRSDEQFF. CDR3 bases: TGTGCCAGCTCACCAGTCAGCGGGAGGTCCGATGAGCAGTTCTTC.

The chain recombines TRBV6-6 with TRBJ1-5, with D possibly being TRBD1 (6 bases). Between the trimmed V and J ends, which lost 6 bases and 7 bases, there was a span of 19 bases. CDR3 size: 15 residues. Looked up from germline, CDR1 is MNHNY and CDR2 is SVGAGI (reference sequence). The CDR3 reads CASRTLDGTLQPQHF. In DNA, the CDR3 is TGTGCCAGCAGAACTTTAGACGGGACACTACAGCCCCAGCATTTT.

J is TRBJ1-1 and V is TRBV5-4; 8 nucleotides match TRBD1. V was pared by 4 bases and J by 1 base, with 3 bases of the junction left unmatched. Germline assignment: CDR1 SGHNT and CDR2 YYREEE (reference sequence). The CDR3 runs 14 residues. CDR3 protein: CASSSGQGNTEAFF. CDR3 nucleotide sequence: TGTGCCAGCAGCAGTGGACAGGGGAACACTGAAGCTTTCTTT.

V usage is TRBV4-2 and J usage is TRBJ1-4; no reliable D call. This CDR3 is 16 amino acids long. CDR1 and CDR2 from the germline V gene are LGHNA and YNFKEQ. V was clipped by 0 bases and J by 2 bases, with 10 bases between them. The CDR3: CASSQDSRGTNEKLFF. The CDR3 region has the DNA TGTGCCAGCAGCCAAGATTCAAGAGGGACTAATGAAAAACTGTTTTTT.

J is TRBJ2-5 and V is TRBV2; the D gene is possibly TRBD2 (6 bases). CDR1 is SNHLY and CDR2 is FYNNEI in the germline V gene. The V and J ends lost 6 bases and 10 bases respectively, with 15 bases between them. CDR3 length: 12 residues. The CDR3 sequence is CASSLLQEGQYF. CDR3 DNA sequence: TGTGCCAGCAGCCTCTTGCAGGAGGGCCAGTACTTC.

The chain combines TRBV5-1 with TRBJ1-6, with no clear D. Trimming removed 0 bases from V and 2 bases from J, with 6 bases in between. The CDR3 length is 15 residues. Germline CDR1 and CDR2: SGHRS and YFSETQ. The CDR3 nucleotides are TGCGCCAGCAGCTTGGGAACAGCCTATAATTCACCCCTCCACTTT. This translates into CASSLGTAYNSPLHF.

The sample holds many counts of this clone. CDR3 in amino acids: CASSPQGKNQPQHF. The DNA of the CDR3 is TGCGCCAGCAGCCCCCAGGGAAAGAATCAGCCCCAGCATTTT. The chain links TRBV5-1 to TRBJ1-5; D is possibly TRBD1 (5 bases). CDR3 length equals 14 residues. V was shortened by 4 bases and J by 4 bases, with 12 bases between the two germline ends. Germline CDR1 and CDR2: SGHRS and YFSETQ.

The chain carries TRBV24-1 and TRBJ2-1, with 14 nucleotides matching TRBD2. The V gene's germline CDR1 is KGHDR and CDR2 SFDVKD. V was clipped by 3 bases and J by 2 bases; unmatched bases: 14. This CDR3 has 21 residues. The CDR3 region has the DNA TGTGCCACCAGTGATCCGACCGGGACTAGCGGGAGCGGGGGCCCCTACAATGAGCAGTTCTTC. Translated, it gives CATSDPTGTSGSGGPYNEQFF.

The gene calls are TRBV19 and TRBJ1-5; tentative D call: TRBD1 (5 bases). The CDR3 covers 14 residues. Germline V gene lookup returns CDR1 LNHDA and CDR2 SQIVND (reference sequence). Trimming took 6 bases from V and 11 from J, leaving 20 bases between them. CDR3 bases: TGTGCCAGTAGCCTACAGGCAGGCAGGGTGACCCAGCATTTT. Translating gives CASSLQAGRVTQHF.

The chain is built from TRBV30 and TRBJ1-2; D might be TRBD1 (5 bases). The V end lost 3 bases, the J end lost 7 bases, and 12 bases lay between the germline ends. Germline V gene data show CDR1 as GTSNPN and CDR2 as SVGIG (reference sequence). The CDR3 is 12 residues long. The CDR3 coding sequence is TGTGCCTGGAGGAGCAGGGTACGTGGCTACACCTTC. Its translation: CAWRSRVRGYTF.

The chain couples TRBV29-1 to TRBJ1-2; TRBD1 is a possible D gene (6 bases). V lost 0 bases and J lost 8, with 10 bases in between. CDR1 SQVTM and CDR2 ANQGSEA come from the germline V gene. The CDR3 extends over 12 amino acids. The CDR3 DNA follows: TGCAGCGTTGAAGAACAGGGCTACGGCTACACCTTC. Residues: CSVEEQGYGYTF.

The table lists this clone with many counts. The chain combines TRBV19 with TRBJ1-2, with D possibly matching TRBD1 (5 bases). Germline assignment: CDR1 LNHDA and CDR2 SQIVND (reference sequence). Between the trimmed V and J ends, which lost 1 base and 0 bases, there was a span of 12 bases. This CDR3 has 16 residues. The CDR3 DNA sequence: TGTGCCAGTAGTATAGGGGGCCGCTCCACTAACTATGGCTACACCTTC. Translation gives CASSIGGRSTNYGYTF.

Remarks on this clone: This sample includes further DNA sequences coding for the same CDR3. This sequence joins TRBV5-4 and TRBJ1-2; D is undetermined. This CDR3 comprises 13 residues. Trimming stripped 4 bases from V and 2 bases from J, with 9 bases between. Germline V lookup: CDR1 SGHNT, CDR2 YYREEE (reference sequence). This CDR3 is CASSPTGNYGYTF. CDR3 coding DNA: TGTGCCAGCAGCCCTACGGGAAACTATGGCTACACCTTC.